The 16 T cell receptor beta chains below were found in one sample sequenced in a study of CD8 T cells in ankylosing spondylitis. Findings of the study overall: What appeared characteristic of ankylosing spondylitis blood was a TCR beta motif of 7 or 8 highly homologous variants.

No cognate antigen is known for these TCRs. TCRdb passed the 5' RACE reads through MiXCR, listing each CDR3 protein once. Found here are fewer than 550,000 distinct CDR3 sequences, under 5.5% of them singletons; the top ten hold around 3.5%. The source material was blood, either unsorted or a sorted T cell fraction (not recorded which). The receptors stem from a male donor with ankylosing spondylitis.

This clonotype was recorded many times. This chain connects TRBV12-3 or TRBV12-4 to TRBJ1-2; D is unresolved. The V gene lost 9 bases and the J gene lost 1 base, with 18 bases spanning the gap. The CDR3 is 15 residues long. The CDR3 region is CASVGLAQLNYGYTF. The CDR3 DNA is TGTGCCAGTGTTGGTCTGGCACAGCTTAACTATGGCTACACCTTC.

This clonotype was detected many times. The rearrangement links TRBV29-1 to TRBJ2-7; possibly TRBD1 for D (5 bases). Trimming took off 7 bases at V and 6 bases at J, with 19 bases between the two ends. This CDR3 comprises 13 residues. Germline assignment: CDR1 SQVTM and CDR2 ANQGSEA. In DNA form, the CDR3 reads TGCAGCGCTTTAGGTGTCAGGGAAGGCGAGCAGTACTTC. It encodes CSALGVREGEQYF.

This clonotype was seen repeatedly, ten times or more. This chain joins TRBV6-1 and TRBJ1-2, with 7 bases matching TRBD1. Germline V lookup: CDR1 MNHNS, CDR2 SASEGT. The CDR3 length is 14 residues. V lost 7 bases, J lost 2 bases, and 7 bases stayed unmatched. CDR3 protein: CASKTGISNYGYTF. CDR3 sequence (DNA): TGTGCCAGCAAGACAGGGATATCCAACTATGGCTACACCTTC.

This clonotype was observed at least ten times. CDR3 sequence reads: CSVAREDSYEQYF. The CDR3 coding sequence is TGCAGCGTTGCGCGGGAGGACTCCTACGAGCAGTACTTC. V gene TRBV29-1 combines with J gene TRBJ2-7, with 8 bases that match TRBD2. The J segment lost 0 bases and the V segment lost 4 bases, leaving 2 bases of the junction unmatched. Germline V gene sequence: CDR1 SQVTM, CDR2 ANQGSEA. The CDR3 runs 13 residues.

DNA of the CDR3: TGTGCTAGCCAAACGGCCTCGAACACCGGGGAGCTGTTTTTT. Translating it yields CASQTASNTGELFF. The gene calls are TRBV7-7 and TRBJ2-2; D gene ambiguous. The germline gives CDR1 SSHAT, CDR2 FNYEAQ (reference sequence). The CDR3 runs 14 residues.

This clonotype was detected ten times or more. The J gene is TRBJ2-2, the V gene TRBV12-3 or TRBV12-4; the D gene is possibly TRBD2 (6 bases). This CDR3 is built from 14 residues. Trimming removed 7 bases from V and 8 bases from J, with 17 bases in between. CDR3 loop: CASTRGSAEGELFF. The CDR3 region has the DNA TGTGCCAGCACCCGGGGGAGCGCCGAGGGGGAGCTGTTTTTT.

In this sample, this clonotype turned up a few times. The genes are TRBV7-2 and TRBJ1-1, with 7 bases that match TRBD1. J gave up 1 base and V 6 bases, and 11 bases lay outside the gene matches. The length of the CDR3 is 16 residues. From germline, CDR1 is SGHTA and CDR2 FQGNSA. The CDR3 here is CASRASTGTENTEAFF. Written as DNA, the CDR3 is TGTGCCAGCAGGGCCTCCACCGGGACAGAGAACACTGAAGCTTTCTTT.

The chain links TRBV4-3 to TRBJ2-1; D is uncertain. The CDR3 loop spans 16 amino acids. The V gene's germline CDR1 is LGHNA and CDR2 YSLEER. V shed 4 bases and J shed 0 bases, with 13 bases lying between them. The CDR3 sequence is CASSPPRSGSYNEQFF. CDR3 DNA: TGCGCCAGCAGCCCCCCCCGTTCAGGCTCCTACAATGAGCAGTTCTTC.

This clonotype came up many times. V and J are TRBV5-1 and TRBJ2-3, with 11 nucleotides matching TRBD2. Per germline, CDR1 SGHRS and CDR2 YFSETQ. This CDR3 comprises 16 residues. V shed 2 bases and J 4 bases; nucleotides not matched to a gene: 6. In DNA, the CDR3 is TGCGCCAGCAGCTTCAATAGCGGGAGGGGCTCAGATACGCAGTATTTT. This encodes CASSFNSGRGSDTQYF.

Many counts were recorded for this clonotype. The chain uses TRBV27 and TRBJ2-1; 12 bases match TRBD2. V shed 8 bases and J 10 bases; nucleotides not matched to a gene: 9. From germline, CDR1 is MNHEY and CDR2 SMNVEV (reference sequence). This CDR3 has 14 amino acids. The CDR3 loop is CASRPVGLAGEQFF. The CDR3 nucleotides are TGTGCCAGCCGCCCGGTCGGACTAGCGGGGGAGCAGTTCTTC.

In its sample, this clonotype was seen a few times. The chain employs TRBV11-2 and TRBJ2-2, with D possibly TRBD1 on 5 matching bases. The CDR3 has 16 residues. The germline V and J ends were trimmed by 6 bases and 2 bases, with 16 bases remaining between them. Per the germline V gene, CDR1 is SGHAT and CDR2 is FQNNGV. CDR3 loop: CASRQVRQKNTGELFF. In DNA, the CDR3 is TGTGCCAGCAGACAGGTTCGGCAGAAAAACACCGGGGAGCTGTTTTTT.

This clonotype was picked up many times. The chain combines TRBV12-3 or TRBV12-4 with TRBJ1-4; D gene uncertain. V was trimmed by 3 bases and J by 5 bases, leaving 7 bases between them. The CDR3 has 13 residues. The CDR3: CASSLRRNEKLFF. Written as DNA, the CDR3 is TGTGCCAGCAGTTTGAGGAGGAATGAAAAACTGTTTTTT.

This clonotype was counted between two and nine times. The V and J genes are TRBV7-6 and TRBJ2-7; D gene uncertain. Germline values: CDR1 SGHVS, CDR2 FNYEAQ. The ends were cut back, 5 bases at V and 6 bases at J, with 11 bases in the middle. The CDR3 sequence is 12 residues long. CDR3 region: CASSPRSAEQYF. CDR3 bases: TGTGCCAGCAGCCCAAGGTCCGCCGAGCAGTACTTC.

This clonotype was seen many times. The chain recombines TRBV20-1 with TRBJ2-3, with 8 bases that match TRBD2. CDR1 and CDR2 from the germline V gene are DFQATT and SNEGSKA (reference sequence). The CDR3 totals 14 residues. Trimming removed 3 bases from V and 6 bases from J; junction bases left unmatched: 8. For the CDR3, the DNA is TGCAGTGCTAGCGGGACTAGAGATGTGGATACGCAGTATTTT. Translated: CSASGTRDVDTQYF.

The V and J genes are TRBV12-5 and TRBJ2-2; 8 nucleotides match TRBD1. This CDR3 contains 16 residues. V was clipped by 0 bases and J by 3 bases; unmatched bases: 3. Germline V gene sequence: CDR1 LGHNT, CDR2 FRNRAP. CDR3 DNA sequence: TGTGCTAGTGGTTTGGTTTTGGGACAGGACACCGGGGAGCTGTTTTTT. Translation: CASGLVLGQDTGELFF. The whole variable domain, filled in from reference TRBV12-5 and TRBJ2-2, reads DARVTQTPRHKVTEMGQEVTMRCQPILGHNTVFWYRQTMMQGLELLAYFRNRAPLDDSGMPKDRFSAEMPDATLATLKIQPSEPRDSAVYFCASGLVLGQDTGELFFGEGSRLTVL.

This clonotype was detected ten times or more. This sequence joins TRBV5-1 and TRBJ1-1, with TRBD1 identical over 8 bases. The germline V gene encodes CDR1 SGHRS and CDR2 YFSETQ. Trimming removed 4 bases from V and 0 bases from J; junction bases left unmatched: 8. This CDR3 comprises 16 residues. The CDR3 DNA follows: TGCGCCAGCAGCCTGACAGGGGCGCGTTTGAACACTGAAGCTTTCTTT. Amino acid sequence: CASSLTGARLNTEAFF.